These 5 T cell receptor beta chains originate from one sample sequenced in a study of T cell responses to AZD1222 COVID-19 vaccine. The table came from immunoSEQ multiplex PCR; TCRdb's copy has only in-frame clones and leaves some out. Of roughly 120,000 clones listed, about 90% were seen once; the top ten hold around 4%. The input for sequencing was peripheral blood, taken on day 0 of AZD1222 vaccination. The receptors were sampled from an adult in good health.

In this sample, this clone turned up once. V usage is TRBV6-5 and J usage is TRBJ1-1; 7 positions agree with TRBD1. The V gene's germline CDR1 is MNHEY and CDR2 SVGAGI. This CDR3 has 13 amino acids. Unmatched junction bases numbered 2, after V lost 2 bases and J lost 5 bases. The CDR3 DNA sequence: TGTGCCAGCAGTTACACAGGGGAAACTGAAGCTTTCTTT. This codes for CASSYTGETEAFF.

V usage is TRBV7-9 and J usage is TRBJ2-2; D is ambiguous. V shed 5 bases and J shed 0 bases, with 7 bases lying between them. This CDR3 contains 14 residues. Germline loops: CDR1 SEHNR, CDR2 FQNEAQ (reference sequence). Here the CDR3 DNA reads TGTGCCAGCAGCCCGGTGGCGAACACCGGGGAGCTGTTTTTT. It encodes CASSPVANTGELFF.

The V and J genes are TRBV5-8 and TRBJ2-3, with D perhaps TRBD2 (6 bases). Germline loops: CDR1 SGHTS, CDR2 YDEGEE. V was clipped by 5 bases and J by 4 bases, with 11 bases between them. The CDR3 length is 13 residues. The chain's CDR3 is CASRTRGADTQYF. For the CDR3, the DNA is TGTGCCAGCAGGACTAGAGGGGCAGATACGCAGTATTTT.

This chain links TRBV4-2 with TRBJ2-3; 9 bases are a match to TRBD2. Looked up from germline, CDR1 is LGHNA and CDR2 is YNFKEQ. V gave up 0 bases and J gave up 2 bases; unmatched junction bases: 6. The CDR3 covers 17 residues. DNA of the CDR3: TGTGCCAGCAGCCAAGAGACCAAGCGGGGGGTCACAGATACGCAGTATTTT. It is translated as CASSQETKRGVTDTQYF.

This clone was recorded once. The gene calls are TRBV19 and TRBJ2-3; D may be TRBD2 (6 bases). Germline V gene sequence: CDR1 LNHDA, CDR2 SQIVND (reference sequence). This CDR3 comprises 15 residues. V was shortened by 8 bases and J by 2 bases, with 17 bases between the two germline ends. The CDR3 nucleotides are TGTGCCAGTTGGGATCTAGGAGGGAACACAGATACGCAGTATTTT. It yields the protein CASWDLGGNTDTQYF.